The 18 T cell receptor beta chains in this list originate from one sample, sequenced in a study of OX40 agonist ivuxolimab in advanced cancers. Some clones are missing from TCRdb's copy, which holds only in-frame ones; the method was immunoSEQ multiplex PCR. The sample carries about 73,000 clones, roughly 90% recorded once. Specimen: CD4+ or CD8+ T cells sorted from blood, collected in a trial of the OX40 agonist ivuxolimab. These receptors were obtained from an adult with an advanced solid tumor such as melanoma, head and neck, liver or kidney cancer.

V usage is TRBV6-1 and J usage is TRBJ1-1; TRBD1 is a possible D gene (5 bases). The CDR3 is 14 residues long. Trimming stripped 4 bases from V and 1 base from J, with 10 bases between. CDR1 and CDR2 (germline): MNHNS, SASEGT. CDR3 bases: TGTGCCAGCAGTGTTGGGGGGGGGAACACTGAAGCTTTCTTT. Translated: CASSVGGGNTEAFF.

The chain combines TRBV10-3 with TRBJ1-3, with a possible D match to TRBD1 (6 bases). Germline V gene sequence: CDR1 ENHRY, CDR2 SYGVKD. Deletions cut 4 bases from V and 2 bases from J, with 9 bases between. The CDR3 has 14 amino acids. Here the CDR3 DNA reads TGTGCCATCAGTGCTAGGACAGCTGGAAACACCATATATTTT. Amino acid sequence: CAISARTAGNTIYF.

The CDR3 sequence: CASSVASGTYQETQYF. CDR3 coding DNA: TGTGCCAGCAGCGTAGCTAGCGGAACGTACCAAGAGACCCAGTACTTC. This rearrangement joins TRBV9 to TRBJ2-5, with 7 bases that match TRBD2. Trimming cost V 0 bases and J 0 bases; bases outside gene matches: 5. The CDR3 is 16 residues long. Looked up from germline, CDR1 is SGDLS and CDR2 is YYNGEE.

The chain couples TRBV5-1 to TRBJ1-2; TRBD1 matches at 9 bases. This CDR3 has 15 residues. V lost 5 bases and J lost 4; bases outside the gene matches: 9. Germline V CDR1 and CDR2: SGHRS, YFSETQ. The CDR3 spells CASRPGQDRGYGYTF. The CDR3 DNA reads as TGCGCCAGCAGACCCGGACAGGACAGGGGCTATGGCTACACCTTC.

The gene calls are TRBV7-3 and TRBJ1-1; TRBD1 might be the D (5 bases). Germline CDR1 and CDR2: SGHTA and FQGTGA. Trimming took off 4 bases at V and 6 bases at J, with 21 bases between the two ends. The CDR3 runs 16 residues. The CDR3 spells CASSSKKTVTASEAFF. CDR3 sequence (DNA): TGTGCCAGCAGCTCTAAAAAGACAGTGACAGCCTCTGAAGCTTTCTTT.

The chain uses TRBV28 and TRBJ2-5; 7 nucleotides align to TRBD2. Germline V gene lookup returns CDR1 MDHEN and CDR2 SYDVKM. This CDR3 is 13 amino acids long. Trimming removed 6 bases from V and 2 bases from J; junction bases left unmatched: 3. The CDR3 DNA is TGTGCCAGCAGCCCGGGACTACAAGAGACCCAGTACTTC. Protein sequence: CASSPGLQETQYF.

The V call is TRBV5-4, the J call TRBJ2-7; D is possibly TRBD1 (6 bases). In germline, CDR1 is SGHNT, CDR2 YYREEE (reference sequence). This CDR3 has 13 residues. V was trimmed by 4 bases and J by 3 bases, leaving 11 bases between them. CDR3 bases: TGTGCCAGCAGCCCCCGACAGGACTACGAGCAGTACTTC. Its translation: CASSPRQDYEQYF.

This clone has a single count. Here the CDR3 reads CASSNSNQPQHF. The CDR3 nucleotides are TGTGCCAGCAGTAATAGCAATCAGCCCCAGCATTTT. The chain is built from TRBV6-5 and TRBJ1-5; no definite D call. V lost 5 bases and J 0 bases, leaving 2 bases between the germline ends. Germline CDR1 is MNHEY and CDR2 is SVGAGI. This CDR3 is built from 12 residues.

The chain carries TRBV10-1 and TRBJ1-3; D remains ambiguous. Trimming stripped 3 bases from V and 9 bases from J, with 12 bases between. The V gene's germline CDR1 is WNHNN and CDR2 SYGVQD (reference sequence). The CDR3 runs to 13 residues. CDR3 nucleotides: TGCGCCAGCAGTGAAATGGCCCGCGGCACCATATATTTT. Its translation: CASSEMARGTIYF.

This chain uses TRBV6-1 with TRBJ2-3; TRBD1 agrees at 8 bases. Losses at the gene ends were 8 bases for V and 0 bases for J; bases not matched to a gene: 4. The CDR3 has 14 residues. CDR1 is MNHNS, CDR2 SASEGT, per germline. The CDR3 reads CASYRGVSTDTQYF. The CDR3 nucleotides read TGTGCCAGCTACAGGGGGGTTAGCACAGATACGCAGTATTTT.

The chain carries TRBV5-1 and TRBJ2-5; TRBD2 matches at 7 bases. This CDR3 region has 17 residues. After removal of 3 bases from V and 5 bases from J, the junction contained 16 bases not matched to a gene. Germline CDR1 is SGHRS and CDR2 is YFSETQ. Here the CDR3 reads CASSYGVVGSGAETQYF. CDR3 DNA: TGCGCCAGCAGCTATGGCGTCGTCGGGAGCGGGGCGGAGACCCAGTACTTC.

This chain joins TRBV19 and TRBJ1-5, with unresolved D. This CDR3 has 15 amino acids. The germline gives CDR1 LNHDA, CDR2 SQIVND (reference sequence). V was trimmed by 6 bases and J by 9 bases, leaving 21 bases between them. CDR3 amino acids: CASRTQRGSPGPQHF. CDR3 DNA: TGTGCCAGTAGGACCCAGCGAGGCAGCCCAGGGCCCCAGCATTTT.

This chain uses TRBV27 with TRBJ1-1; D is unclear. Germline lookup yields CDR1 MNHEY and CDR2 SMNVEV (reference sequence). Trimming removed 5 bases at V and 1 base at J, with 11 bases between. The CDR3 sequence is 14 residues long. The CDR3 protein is CASSLRPENTEAFF. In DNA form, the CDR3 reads TGTGCCAGCAGTCTCCGGCCGGAGAACACTGAAGCTTTCTTT.

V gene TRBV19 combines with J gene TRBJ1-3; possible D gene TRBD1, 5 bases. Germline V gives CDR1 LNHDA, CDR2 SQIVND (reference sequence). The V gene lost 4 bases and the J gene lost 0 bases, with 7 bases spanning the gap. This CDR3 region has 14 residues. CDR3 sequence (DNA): TGTGCCAGTAGTAACCAGGGCTCTGGAAACACCATATATTTT. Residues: CASSNQGSGNTIYF.

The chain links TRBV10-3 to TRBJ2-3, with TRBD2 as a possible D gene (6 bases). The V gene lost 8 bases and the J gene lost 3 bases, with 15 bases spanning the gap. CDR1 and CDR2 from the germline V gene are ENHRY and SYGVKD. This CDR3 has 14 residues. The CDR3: CAISGVAGTDTQYF. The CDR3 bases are TGTGCCATCTCGGGAGTGGCTGGGACAGATACGCAGTATTTT.

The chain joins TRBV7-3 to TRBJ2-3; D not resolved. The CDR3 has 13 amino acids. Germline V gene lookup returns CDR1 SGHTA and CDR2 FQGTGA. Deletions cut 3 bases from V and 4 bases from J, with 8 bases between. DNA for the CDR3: TGTGCCAGCAGCTTCGGCGGTTCAGATACGCAGTATTTT. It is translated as CASSFGGSDTQYF.

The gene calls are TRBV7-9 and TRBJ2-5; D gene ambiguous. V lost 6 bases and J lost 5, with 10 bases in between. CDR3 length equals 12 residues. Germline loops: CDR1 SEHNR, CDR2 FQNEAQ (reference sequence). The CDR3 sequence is CASREFGETQYF. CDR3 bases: TGTGCCAGCAGGGAGTTCGGGGAGACCCAGTACTTC.

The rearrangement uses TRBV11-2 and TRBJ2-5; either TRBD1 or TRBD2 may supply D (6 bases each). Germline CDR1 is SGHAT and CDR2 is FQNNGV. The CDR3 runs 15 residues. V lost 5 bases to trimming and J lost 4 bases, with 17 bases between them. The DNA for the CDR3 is TGTGCCAGCAGCACGGGGGCTGCAGATGGAGAGACCCAGTACTTC. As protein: CASSTGAADGETQYF.